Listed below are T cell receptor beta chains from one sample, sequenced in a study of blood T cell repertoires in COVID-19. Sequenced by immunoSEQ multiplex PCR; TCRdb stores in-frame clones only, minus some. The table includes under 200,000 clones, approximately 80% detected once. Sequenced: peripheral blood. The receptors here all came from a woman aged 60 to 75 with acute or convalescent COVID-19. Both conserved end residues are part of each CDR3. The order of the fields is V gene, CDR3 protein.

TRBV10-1,CASSESSRNEQFF
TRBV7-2,CASSLRQQSNYGYTF
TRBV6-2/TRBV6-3,CASSTPGTVMNTEAFF
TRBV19,CASSTGSDRRNYGYTF
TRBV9,CASSVMGTGWHTEAFF
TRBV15,CATSRVGAPRGYTF
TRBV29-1,CSVIGGSGNTIYF
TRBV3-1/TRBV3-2,CASSQDSRGTGGNTIYF
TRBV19,CASSMDNKNSAFF
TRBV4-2,CASSQRADNSPLHF
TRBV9,CASSVTPAGGANYGYTF
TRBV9,CASSVNSGGYYEQYF
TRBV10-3,CAISATQGSSYEQYF
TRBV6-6,CASSYRTRGGETQYF
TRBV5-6,CASSLERTGRSYEQYF
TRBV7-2,CASSTTGGAGQPQHF
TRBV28,CASALGGPNQPQHF
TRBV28,CASITGYKNTEAFF